This T cell receptor (beta chain) was documented in a study of blood T cell repertoires in COVID-19. For the study at large: Acute-phase and convalescent COVID-19 samples originated in the United States, Italy and Spain. Nucleic acid was either cDNA or gDNA, and it came from T cells, B-cell-depleted T cells, or PBMCs.

Germline V gene sequence: CDR1 MDHEN, CDR2 SYDVKM. J was trimmed by 8 bases and V by 5 bases; bases with no gene match: 8. This CDR3 contains 14 residues. The assay was immunoSEQ multiplex PCR, and TCRdb's table has in-frame clones only and misses some. The sample carries 300,000 to 450,000 clones, 88% recorded once. This sequence joins TRBV28 and TRBJ2-4; 8 nucleotides line up with TRBD1. The sequence derives from a woman aged 25 to 39 who had been exposed to COVID-19. The sample was PBMCs or T cells enriched from blood (not recorded which). CDR3 in amino acids: CASSRSGGGYIQYF. The CDR3 DNA sequence: TGTGCCAGCAGTCGGTCAGGGGGCGGGTACATTCAGTACTTC. The complete variable domain, with remaining parts taken from reference TRBV28 and TRBJ2-4, reads DVKVTQSSRYLVKRTGEKVFLECVQDMDHENMFWYRQDPGLGLRLIYFSYDVKMKEKGDIPEGYSVSREKKERFSLILESASTNQTSMYLCASSRSGGGYIQYFGAGTRLSVL.